The present TCR beta chain was sequenced within a study of blood T cell repertoires in COVID-19. About the research overall: Collection of acute and convalescent COVID-19 samples took place in the United States, Italy and Spain. Sample material is recorded as cDNA or gDNA derived from T cells, B-cell-depleted T cells, or PBMCs.

Per the original methods: Estimates of nucleated cell counts were drawn from the amplification of reference gene primers. Method: immunoSEQ multiplex PCR; TCRdb's copy keeps in-frame clones and lacks some. V and J calls and clone size are copied from that table; D and trimming were computed from the DNA. The table lists around 150,000 clones, roughly 87% of them singletons. This CDR3 has 15 amino acids. CDR1 and CDR2 from the germline V gene are GTSNPN and SVGIG (reference sequence). With V trimmed by 2 bases and J by 8 bases, 8 bases remained unmatched. This clonotype was sampled from a human donor in a cohort sampled during active COVID-19. The chain carries TRBV30 and TRBJ2-1, with TRBD2 identical over 11 bases. The material sequenced was peripheral blood. In DNA, the CDR3 is TGTGCCTGGAGTCCTCTGACTAGCGGGGTGCATGAGCAGTTCTTC. Its translation: CAWSPLTSGVHEQFF.